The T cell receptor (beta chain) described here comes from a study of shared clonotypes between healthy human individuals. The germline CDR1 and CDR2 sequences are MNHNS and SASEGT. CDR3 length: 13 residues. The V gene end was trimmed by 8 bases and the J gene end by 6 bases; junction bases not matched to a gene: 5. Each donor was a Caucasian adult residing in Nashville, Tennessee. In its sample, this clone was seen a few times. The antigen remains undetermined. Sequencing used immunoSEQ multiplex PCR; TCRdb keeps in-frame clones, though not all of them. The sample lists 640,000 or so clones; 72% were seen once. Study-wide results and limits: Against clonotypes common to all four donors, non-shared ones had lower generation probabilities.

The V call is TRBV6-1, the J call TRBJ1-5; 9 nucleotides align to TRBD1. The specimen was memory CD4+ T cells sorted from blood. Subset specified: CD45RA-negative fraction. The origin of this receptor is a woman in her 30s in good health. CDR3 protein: CASGGQGGQPQHF. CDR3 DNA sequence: TGTGCCAGCGGGGGACAGGGAGGTCAGCCCCAGCATTTT.